This TCR beta chain derives from a study of T cells in tuberculosis listed by TCRdb under 2018. In terms of the full investigation: To characterize T cells specific for the mycobacterial lipid antigen glucose monomycolate (GMM), the study used CD1B tetramers together with high-throughput TCR immunosequencing. In a South African clinical cohort, IGRA-negative adolescents, IGRA-positive adolescents with latent tuberculosis and adults with active tuberculosis were compared, with nine to eleven people in each group. Active tuberculosis patient PBMC were archived before or within 7 days of starting standard anti-tuberculosis treatment.

What the work shows at the level of the full study, not this receptor alone: Clinical samples were chosen by availability of cryopreserved specimens, and active tuberculosis cases were adults while controls were adolescents. Smaller NN-distances were partly driven by shorter CDR3-alpha lengths in active tuberculosis patients, and statistical significance was not reached for the TCR-beta difference. Compared with IGRA-negative controls, TCR-alpha repertoires from active tuberculosis had smaller mean NN-distances to GMM-specific TCRs, which suggests that these TCRs underwent clonal expansion. An accuracy of under 90% (AUROC roughly 0.9) was reached by a classifier using the diverse GMM-specific repertoire, compared with 70% accuracy when GEM motif frequencies were used.

CDR1 SQVTM and CDR2 ANQGSEA are derived from the germline V gene. The cysteine opens and the phenylalanine closes a CDR3 of 14 amino acids. CDR3 DNA only is kept here, 42 bases in frame from base 1. V is pruned by 6 bases and J by 1 base, leaving 5 bases of the junction without a gene match. The immunoSEQ multiplex PCR assay was used to generate TCR libraries, with TCR-beta and/or TCR-alpha/delta assays applied to each sample. The amplified TCR libraries were sequenced using the Illumina high-throughput platform. Regarding the original processing steps: Clustering and dimensionality reduction relied on pairwise TCRdist distances among GMM-specific receptors from T cells that were either sorted ex vivo or expanded in vitro. Each clinical repertoire received a mean NN-distance score, defined as the average TCRdist to the nearest 10% of tetramer-positive reference sequences. To compute GEM TCR motif frequency, the fraction of unique TCRs matching known GEM sequences by V/J usage and CDR3 length was calculated. Linear discriminant analysis with leave-one-out cross-validation, implemented in scikit-learn, was used to classify active tuberculosis. This is the immuneACCESS table as TCRdb keeps it, with only in-frame sequences that have V and J called. A part of the clones is gone; compared with another copy, unresolved V genes explain less than half, and the rest is unexplained. The DNA gave D and trimming, while V, J and clone size come from that table. The sample includes 25,000 to 35,000 clones, with around nine tenths observed a single time. The biggest ten clones account for approximately 5.1% of the sample.

As to this clone: The specificity of this receptor is unknown. No qualities accompany the bases; no much larger clone lies one base away.

The time point label, read with the paper, signifies: new active TB diagnosis, blood taken before or within 7 days of starting treatment. Patients with active tuberculosis were defined as newly diagnosed, HIV-seronegative South African adults aged 18 years or older. Confirmation of active tuberculosis came from positive sputum smear microscopy and/or a positive M. tuberculosis culture. Immunosequencing was performed on unsorted cryopreserved PBMC and covered about 100,000 T cells per clinical donor on average. This sequence was found in an adult with tuberculosis. Specimen: PBMCs, collected at tuberculosis diagnosis. Here the chain combines TRBV29-1 and TRBJ2-2, with 7 bases aligning to TRBD2. The CDR3 region reads CSVQASGNTGELFF. The bases are TGCAGCGTCCAAGCTAGCGGGAACACCGGGGAGCTGTTTTTT.